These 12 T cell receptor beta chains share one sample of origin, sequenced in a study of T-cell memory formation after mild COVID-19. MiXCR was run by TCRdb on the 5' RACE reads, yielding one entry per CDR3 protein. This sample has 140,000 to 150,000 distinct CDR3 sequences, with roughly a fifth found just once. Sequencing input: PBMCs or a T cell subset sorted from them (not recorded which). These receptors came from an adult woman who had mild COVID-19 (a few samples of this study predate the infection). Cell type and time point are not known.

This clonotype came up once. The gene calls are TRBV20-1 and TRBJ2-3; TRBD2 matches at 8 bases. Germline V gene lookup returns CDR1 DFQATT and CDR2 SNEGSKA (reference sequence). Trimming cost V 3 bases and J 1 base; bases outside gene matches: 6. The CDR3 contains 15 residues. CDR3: CSASGRAAGTDTQYF. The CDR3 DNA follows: TGCAGTGCTAGCGGGAGGGCCGCGGGCACAGATACGCAGTATTTT.

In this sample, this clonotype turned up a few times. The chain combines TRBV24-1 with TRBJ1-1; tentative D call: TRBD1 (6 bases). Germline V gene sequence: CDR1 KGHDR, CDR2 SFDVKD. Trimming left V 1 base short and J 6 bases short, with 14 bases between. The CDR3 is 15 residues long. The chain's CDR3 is CATSDFKGGRAEAFF. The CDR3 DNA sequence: TGTGCCACCAGTGATTTTAAGGGGGGTAGGGCTGAAGCTTTCTTT.

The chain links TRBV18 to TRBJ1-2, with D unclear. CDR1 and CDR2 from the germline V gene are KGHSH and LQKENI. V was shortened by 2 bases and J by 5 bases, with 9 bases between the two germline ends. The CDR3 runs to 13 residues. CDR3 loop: CASSPEERYGYTF. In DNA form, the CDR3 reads TGTGCCAGCTCACCAGAGGAGCGGTATGGCTACACCTTC.

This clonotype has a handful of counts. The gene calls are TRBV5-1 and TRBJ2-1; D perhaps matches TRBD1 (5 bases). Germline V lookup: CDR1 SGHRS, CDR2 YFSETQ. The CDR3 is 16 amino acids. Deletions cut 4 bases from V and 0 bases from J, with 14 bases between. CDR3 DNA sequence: TGCGCCAGCAGCACAAGACGGACAAGCTCCTACAATGAGCAGTTCTTC. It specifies CASSTRRTSSYNEQFF.

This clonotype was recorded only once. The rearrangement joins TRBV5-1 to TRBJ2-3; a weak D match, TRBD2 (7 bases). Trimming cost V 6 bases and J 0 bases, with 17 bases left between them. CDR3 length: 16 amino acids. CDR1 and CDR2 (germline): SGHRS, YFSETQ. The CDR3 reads CASTAGATRSTDTQYF. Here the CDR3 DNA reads TGCGCCAGCACGGCGGGGGCCACCCGGAGCACAGATACGCAGTATTTT.

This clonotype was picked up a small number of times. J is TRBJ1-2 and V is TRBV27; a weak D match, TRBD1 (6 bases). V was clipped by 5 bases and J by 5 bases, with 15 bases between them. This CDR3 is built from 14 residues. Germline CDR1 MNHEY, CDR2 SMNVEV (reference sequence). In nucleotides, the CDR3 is TGTGCCAGCAGTCCTCAGGGGTCGGCATATGGCTACACCTTC. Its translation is CASSPQGSAYGYTF.

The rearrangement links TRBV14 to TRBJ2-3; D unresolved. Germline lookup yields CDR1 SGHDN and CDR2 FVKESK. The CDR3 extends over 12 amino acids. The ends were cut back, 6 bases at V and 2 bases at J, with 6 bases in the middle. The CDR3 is CASRHVTDTQYF. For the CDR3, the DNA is TGTGCCAGCAGACACGTCACAGATACGCAGTATTTT.

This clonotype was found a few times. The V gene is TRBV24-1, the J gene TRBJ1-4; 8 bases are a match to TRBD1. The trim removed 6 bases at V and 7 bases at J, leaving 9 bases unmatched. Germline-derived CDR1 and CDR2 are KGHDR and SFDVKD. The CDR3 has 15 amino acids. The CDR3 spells CATSPGTGDSEKLFF. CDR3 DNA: TGTGCCACCAGTCCCGGGACAGGAGACAGTGAAAAACTGTTTTTT.

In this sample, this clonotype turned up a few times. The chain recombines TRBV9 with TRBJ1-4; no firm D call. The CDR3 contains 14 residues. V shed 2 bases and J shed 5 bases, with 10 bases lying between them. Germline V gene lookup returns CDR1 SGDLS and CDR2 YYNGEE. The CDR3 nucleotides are TGTGCCAGCAGCGTCGGGGTCCAAAATGAAAAACTGTTTTTT. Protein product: CASSVGVQNEKLFF.

The CDR3 DNA follows: TGCAGTGCTAGAGATTGGACTTCCGGCCTGTGGGAGCAGTTCTTC. Translation: CSARDWTSGLWEQFF. The V gene is TRBV20-1, the J gene TRBJ2-1, with D possibly TRBD2 on 5 matching bases. Germline assignment: CDR1 DFQATT and CDR2 SNEGSKA (reference sequence). The CDR3 extends over 15 amino acids. Between the trimmed V and J ends, which lost 0 bases and 10 bases, there was a span of 19 bases.

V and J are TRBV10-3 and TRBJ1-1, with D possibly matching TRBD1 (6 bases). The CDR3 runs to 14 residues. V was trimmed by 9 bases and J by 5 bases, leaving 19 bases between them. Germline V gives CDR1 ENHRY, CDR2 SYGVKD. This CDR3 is CAISEIGGETEAFF. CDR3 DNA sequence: TGTGCCATTTCCGAGATAGGGGGAGAGACTGAAGCTTTCTTT.

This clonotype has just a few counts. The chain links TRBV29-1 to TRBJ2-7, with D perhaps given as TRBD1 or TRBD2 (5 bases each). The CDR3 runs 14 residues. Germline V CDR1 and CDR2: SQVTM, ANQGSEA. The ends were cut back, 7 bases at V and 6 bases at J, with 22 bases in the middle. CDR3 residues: CSAKPERLGAEQYF. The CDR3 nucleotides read TGCAGCGCGAAACCGGAGCGGTTAGGGGCCGAGCAGTACTTC.